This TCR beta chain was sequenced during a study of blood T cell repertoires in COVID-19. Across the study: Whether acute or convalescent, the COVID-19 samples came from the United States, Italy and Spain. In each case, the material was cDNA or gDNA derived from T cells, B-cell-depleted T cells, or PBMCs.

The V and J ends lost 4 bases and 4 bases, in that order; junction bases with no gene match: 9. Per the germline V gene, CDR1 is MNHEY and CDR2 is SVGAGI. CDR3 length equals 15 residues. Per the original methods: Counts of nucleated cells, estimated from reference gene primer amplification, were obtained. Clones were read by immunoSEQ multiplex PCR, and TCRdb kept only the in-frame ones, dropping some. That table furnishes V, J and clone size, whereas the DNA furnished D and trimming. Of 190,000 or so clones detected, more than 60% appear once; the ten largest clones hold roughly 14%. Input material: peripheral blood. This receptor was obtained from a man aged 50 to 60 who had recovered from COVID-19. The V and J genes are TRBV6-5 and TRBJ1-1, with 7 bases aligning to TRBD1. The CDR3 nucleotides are TGTGCCAGCAGTTCTCTTCGACAGGGAGGCACTGAAGCTTTCTTT. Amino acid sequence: CASSSLRQGGTEAFF.